The next 9 T cell receptor beta chains were all read from a single sample in a study of blood T cell repertoires in COVID-19. Profiling relied on immunoSEQ multiplex PCR, and the TCRdb table lists in-frame clones only, not all of them. The top ten hold approximately 2.3% of the sample, which has about 150,000 clones, approximately 86% seen once. The source material was peripheral blood. The source of these receptors is a woman aged 65 to 85 with acute or convalescent COVID-19.

The chain employs TRBV4-3 and TRBJ2-7; 10 bases align to TRBD2. Germline CDR1 LGHNA, CDR2 YSLEER. V was clipped by 4 bases and J by 4 bases; unmatched bases: 10. The CDR3 consists of 16 residues. The CDR3 DNA reads TGCGCCAGCAGCCCGGCCGCAGCGGGGGGGAGGTACGAGCAGTACTTC. Residues: CASSPAAAGGRYEQYF.

This chain connects TRBV28 to TRBJ1-5; D remains ambiguous. CDR1 is MDHEN and CDR2 is SYDVKM in the germline V gene. V was shortened by 6 bases and J by 4 bases, with 13 bases between the two germline ends. CDR3 length: 14 amino acids. The CDR3 here is CASRTLRGNQPQHF. Here the CDR3 DNA reads TGTGCCAGCAGAACGCTCAGAGGGAATCAGCCCCAGCATTTT.

The gene calls are TRBV6-1 and TRBJ2-7; D may be TRBD1 (6 bases). Trimming left V 6 bases short and J 2 bases short, with 14 bases between. Germline V gene data show CDR1 as MNHNS and CDR2 as SASEGT. The CDR3 is made up of 14 amino acids. The CDR3, as DNA: TGTGCCAGCAGAAATCACAGGGAAGCCTACGAGCAGTACTTC. Residues: CASRNHREAYEQYF.

This chain connects TRBV6-2 or TRBV6-3 to TRBJ1-4; D gene unclear. The V end lost 5 bases, the J end lost 0 bases, and 16 bases lay between the germline ends. Germline V gene lookup returns CDR1 MNHEY and CDR2 SVGEGT. The CDR3 consists of 17 residues. For the CDR3, the DNA is TGTGCCAGCAGTGGCCTCCCGGGATTTGCAACTAATGAAAAACTGTTTTTT. Its translation is CASSGLPGFATNEKLFF.

The chain uses TRBV30 and TRBJ2-3, with 13 bases that match TRBD2. The J segment lost 2 bases and the V segment lost 0 bases, leaving 8 bases of the junction unmatched. The CDR3 is made up of 18 amino acids. Germline lookup yields CDR1 GTSNPN and CDR2 SVGIG (reference sequence). CDR3 amino acids: CAWSVLRTSGGPTDTQYF. The CDR3, as DNA: TGTGCCTGGAGTGTTTTACGGACTAGCGGGGGCCCCACAGATACGCAGTATTTT. The full variable domain, rest sourced from reference TRBV30 and TRBJ2-3, is SQTIHQWPATLVQPVGSPLSLECTVEGTSNPNLYWYRQAAGRGLQLLFYSVGIGQISSEVPQNLSASRPQDRQFILSSKKLLLSDSGFYLCAWSVLRTSGGPTDTQYFGPGTRLTVL.

This clone showed up just a few times. The chain is built from TRBV19 and TRBJ1-2, with D tentatively TRBD1 (6 bases). Germline assignment: CDR1 LNHDA and CDR2 SQIVND (reference sequence). The V end lost 7 bases, the J end lost 1 base, and 13 bases lay between the germline ends. The CDR3 runs 14 residues. CDR3 nucleotides: TGTGCCAGTACCCTCGGACAGATTAACTATGGCTACACCTTC. Its translation: CASTLGQINYGYTF.

The DNA for the CDR3 is TGCAGCGTTCATACAGGGAGTACCTACGAGCAGTACTTC. This translates into CSVHTGSTYEQYF. The V gene is TRBV29-1, the J gene TRBJ2-7, with TRBD1 as a possible D gene (6 bases). The CDR3 has 13 amino acids. Trimming took off 5 bases at V and 2 bases at J, with 13 bases between the two ends. Germline values: CDR1 SQVTM, CDR2 ANQGSEA.

The CDR3 protein is CASSSRKTADTDTQYF. The CDR3 bases are TGTGCCAGCAGCTCGAGGAAGACAGCAGACACAGATACGCAGTATTTT. The V gene is TRBV7-9, the J gene TRBJ2-3; tentatively, D is TRBD1 (5 bases). The CDR3 spans 16 residues. The V gene lost 4 bases and the J gene lost 2 bases, with 16 bases spanning the gap. Germline assignment: CDR1 SEHNR and CDR2 FQNEAQ (reference sequence).

This rearrangement joins TRBV7-8 to TRBJ1-5; 8 nucleotides match TRBD1. The germline gives CDR1 SGHVS, CDR2 FQNEAQ. J lost 3 bases, V lost 1 base, and 14 bases had no gene match. The length of the CDR3 is 19 residues. CDR3 residues: CASSLGGPGQASYNQPQHF. The DNA of the CDR3 is TGTGCCAGCAGCTTAGGAGGACCGGGACAGGCAAGTTACAATCAGCCCCAGCATTTT.